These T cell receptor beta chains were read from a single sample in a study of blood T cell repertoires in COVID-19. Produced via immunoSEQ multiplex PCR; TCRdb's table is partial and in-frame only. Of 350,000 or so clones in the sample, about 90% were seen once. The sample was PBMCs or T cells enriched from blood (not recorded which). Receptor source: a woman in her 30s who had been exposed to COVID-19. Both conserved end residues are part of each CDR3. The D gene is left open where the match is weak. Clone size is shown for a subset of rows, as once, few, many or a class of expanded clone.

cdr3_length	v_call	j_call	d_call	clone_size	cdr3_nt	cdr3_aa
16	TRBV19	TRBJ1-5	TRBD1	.	TGTGCCAGTAAGGGTGGGGGACAGGGCCTTGGTCAGCCCCAGCATTTT	CASKGGGQGLGQPQHF
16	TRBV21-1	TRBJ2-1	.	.	TGTGCCAGCAGCAAAGGGTACAGGGGGCTTTACAATGAGCAGTTCTTC	CASSKGYRGLYNEQFF
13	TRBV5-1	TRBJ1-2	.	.	TGCGCCAGCAGCTTGGTCGGGGAGGGTGGCTACACCTTC	CASSLVGEGGYTF
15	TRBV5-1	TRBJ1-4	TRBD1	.	TGCGCCAGCAGCTCTAGGACAGGGGGGGTAGAAAAACTGTTTTTT	CASSSRTGGVEKLFF
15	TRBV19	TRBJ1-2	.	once	TGTGCCAGTAGTATCGGGGGGTTGAAATACTATGGCTACACCTTC	CASSIGGLKYYGYTF
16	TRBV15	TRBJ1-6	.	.	TGTGCCACCAGCCCGAGGGAACAGGGTATCGGTTCACCCCTCCACTTT	CATSPREQGIGSPLHF
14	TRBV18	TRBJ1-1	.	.	TGTGCCAGCTCACCACCTTCCGTGAACACTGAAGCTTTCTTT	CASSPPSVNTEAFF
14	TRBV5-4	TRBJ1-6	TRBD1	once	TGTGCCAGCAGCACGGACAGGGGGAATTCACCCCTCCACTTT	CASSTDRGNSPLHF
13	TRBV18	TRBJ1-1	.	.	TGTGCCAGCTCACCACCAGTCGAGGAAGGGGTTTTCTTT	CASSPPVEEGVFF
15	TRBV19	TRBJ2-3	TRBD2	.	TGTGCCAGTAGTGTTAGCGGGGGGTCCACAGATACGCAGTATTTT	CASSVSGGSTDTQYF
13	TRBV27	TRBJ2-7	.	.	TGTGCCAGCAGTTTTGCGGGTCCTCGGGAGCAGTACTTC	CASSFAGPREQYF
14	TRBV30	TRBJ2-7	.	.	TGTGCCTGGAGTACTGTTCCGCCCCATTACGAGCAGTACTTC	CAWSTVPPHYEQYF
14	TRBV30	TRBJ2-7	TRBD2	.	TGTGCCTGGAGTGGAGTACTAGCGGGAGCCGAGCAGTACTTC	CAWSGVLAGAEQYF
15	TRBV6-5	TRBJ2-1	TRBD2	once	TGTGCCAGCACCCTTGGAGTGGGCGGGAGCAATGAGCAGTTCTTC	CASTLGVGGSNEQFF
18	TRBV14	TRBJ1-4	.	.	TGTGCCAGCAGCCACTCCGGGACATCCATTTTATCGCGGGAAAAACTGTTTTTT	CASSHSGTSILSREKLFF
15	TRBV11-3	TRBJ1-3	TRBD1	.	TGTGCCAGCAGCCCGGAGGACAGGGAGGGAAACACCATATATTTT	CASSPEDREGNTIYF
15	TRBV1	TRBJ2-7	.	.	TGCACCAGCAGCCAAGTCGAACTAGCGGGGTACGAGCAGTACTTC	CTSSQVELAGYEQYF